Sequencing of this TCR beta chain was carried out in a study of cytomegalovirus exposure and HLA in healthy donors. On this clone: Its target is not known.

Study-wide results and limits: Cytomegalovirus association was assigned to over 150 TCR beta chains. Researchers left out some V segments, among them TRBV6-2 and TRBV6-3, as indistinguishable. Follow-up analysis seemed to connect common viral pathogens with several of the most significant clusters identified.

Trimming pared 3 bases from V and 3 bases from J, leaving 9 bases between. Germline V gives CDR1 MDHEN, CDR2 SYDVKM. The CDR3 contains 13 residues. 13 Jbeta primers and 60 Vbeta primers were used for the PCR. TCRdb's table, derived via immunoSEQ multiplex PCR, lists solely in-frame clones and lacks some. The sample comprises over 65,000 clones, approximately 77% of which are singletons, and around 7.4% rests with the top ten. The material sequenced was PBMCs. The origin of this receptor is a woman aged 25-40 years in good health and CMV-seropositive. The chain employs TRBV28 and TRBJ2-7, with D possibly being TRBD2 (5 bases). CDR3 residues: CASSFLSGYEQYF. CDR3 sequence (DNA): TGTGCCAGCAGTTTTCTGAGCGGCTACGAGCAGTACTTC.